The 18 T cell receptor beta chains listed next were all sequenced from one sample in a study of T cells after yellow fever vaccination. A single record per CDR3 protein comes from TCRdb applying MiXCR to the 5' RACE reads. The table has tens of thousands of distinct CDR3 sequences, approximately 6.1% seen once. This sample comprised PBMCs, either bulk or a sorted T-cell subset (CD4+, CD8+, memory, or dextramer-sorted; not recorded which), obtained on the day of the yellow fever booster vaccination. These receptor sequences come from a man in his late teens or twenties who received the YFV17D yellow fever vaccine.

Many counts were recorded for this clonotype. This chain joins TRBV10-3 and TRBJ2-3, with no clear D. This CDR3 is 13 amino acids long. From germline, CDR1 is ENHRY and CDR2 SYGVKD. V lost 0 bases to trimming and J lost 7 bases, with 8 bases between them. The CDR3 nucleotides are TGTGCCATCAGTGAGTCGAGAGATCATACGCAGTATTTT. Translating it yields CAISESRDHTQYF.

This clonotype was detected many times. The rearrangement joins TRBV6-5 to TRBJ2-1; the D is unclear. Trimming took 1 base from V and 5 from J, leaving 6 bases between them. The CDR3 is 13 residues long. Per the germline V gene, CDR1 is MNHEY and CDR2 is SVGAGI. CDR3 sequence: CASSYWPDNEQFF. DNA of the CDR3: TGTGCCAGCAGTTACTGGCCAGACAATGAGCAGTTCTTC.

This chain joins TRBV20-1 and TRBJ1-3, with a weak D call TRBD1 (5 bases). Germline CDR1 and CDR2: DFQATT and SNEGSKA (reference sequence). V was shortened by 1 base and J by 2 bases, with 9 bases between the two germline ends. The CDR3 covers 14 residues. The CDR3 is CSARVGGTGNTIYF. CDR3 in DNA: TGCAGTGCTAGAGTTGGGGGGACTGGAAACACCATATATTTT.

The V call is TRBV4-3, the J call TRBJ2-7; 10 bases match TRBD1. The CDR3 is made up of 15 amino acids. The V gene's germline CDR1 is LGHNA and CDR2 YSLEER. The V segment lost 1 base and the J segment 3 bases; nucleotides outside the gene matches: 3. CDR3 bases: TGCGCCAGCAGCCAAGGACAGGGGGCCGGCTACGAGCAGTACTTC. Protein sequence: CASSQGQGAGYEQYF.

In this sample, this clonotype turned up many times. The chain employs TRBV4-1 and TRBJ1-5; D gene uncertain. V was pared by 1 base and J by 7 bases, with 11 bases between. Germline loops: CDR1 MGHRA, CDR2 YSYEKL. The CDR3 sequence is 14 residues long. The CDR3 spells CASSQGYGPQPQHF. Here the CDR3 DNA reads TGCGCCAGCAGCCAAGGGTATGGTCCCCAGCCCCAGCATTTT.

This clonotype has only a few counts. The J gene is TRBJ2-2, the V gene TRBV2; D is unclear. Germline-derived CDR1 and CDR2 are SNHLY and FYNNEI. V was shortened by 6 bases and J by 6 bases, with 2 bases between the two germline ends. There are 10 residues in the CDR3. CDR3 nucleotides: TGTGCCAGCAGGGCCGGGGAGCTGTTTTTT. Translating gives CASRAGELFF.

This clonotype was counted ten times or more. V gene TRBV5-1 combines with J gene TRBJ2-7; D possibly corresponds to TRBD1 (6 bases). V shed 0 bases and J shed 3 bases, with 7 bases lying between them. This CDR3 is 13 amino acids long. The germline V gene encodes CDR1 SGHRS and CDR2 YFSETQ. The DNA for the CDR3 is TGCGCCAGCAGCTTGGTAGGGGGCTACGAGCAGTACGTC. As protein: CASSLVGGYEQYV.

The chain links TRBV9 to TRBJ1-4; 7 bases match TRBD1. Germline CDR1 and CDR2: SGDLS and YYNGEE. This CDR3 region has 15 residues. The V gene end was trimmed by 3 bases and the J gene end by 4 bases; junction bases not matched to a gene: 6. DNA of the CDR3: TGTGCCAGCAGCGCCACAGGGGCCCGTAATGAAAAACTGTTTTTT. Translating gives CASSATGARNEKLFF.

This clonotype was picked up many times. The chain links TRBV7-9 to TRBJ2-2; TRBD2 aligns across 7 bases. V was clipped by 4 bases and J by 1 base; unmatched bases: 6. The CDR3 loop spans 16 amino acids. CDR1 is SEHNR and CDR2 is FQNEAQ in the germline V gene (reference sequence). CDR3 sequence reads: CASSSPQRGNTGELFF. CDR3 sequence (DNA): TGTGCCAGCAGCTCTCCCCAGCGGGGGAACACCGGGGAGCTGTTTTTT.

The J gene is TRBJ1-1, the V gene TRBV9, with D possibly TRBD1 on 5 matching bases. The ends were cut back, 0 bases at V and 0 bases at J, with 9 bases in the middle. This CDR3 region has 15 residues. Germline CDR1 and CDR2: SGDLS and YYNGEE. CDR3 loop: CASSVVGTVNTEAFF. For the CDR3, the DNA is TGTGCCAGCAGCGTAGTTGGGACGGTGAACACTGAAGCTTTCTTT. Using reference TRBV9 and TRBJ1-1 for the parts outside the CDR3, the full variable domain is DSGVTQTPKHLITATGQRVTLRCSPRSGDLSVYWYQQSLDQGLQFLIQYYNGEERAKGNILERFSAQQFPDLHSELNLSSLELGDSALYFCASSVVGTVNTEAFFGQGTRLTVV.

This clonotype showed up just a few times. The chain couples TRBV10-1 to TRBJ2-3; D unresolved. Trimming left V 3 bases short and J 10 bases short, with 11 bases between. Germline-derived CDR1 and CDR2 are WNHNN and SYGVQD (reference sequence). The CDR3 runs 12 residues. CDR3 coding DNA: TGCGCCAGCAGTGACCTTGGAGTCGCGCAGTATTTT. It translates to CASSDLGVAQYF.

This clonotype appeared many times. V is TRBV19 and J is TRBJ2-7; a possible D gene is TRBD1 (6 bases). CDR3 size: 15 residues. Germline V gives CDR1 LNHDA, CDR2 SQIVND (reference sequence). Trimming removed 3 bases at V and 0 bases at J, with 12 bases between. The CDR3 nucleotides are TGTGCCAGTAGTATGGCAGGGGCGGGCTCCTACGAGCAGTACTTC. Protein product: CASSMAGAGSYEQYF. The full variable domain, its missing parts supplied by reference TRBV19 and TRBJ2-7, is DGGITQSPKYLFRKEGQNVTLSCEQNLNHDAMYWYRQDPGQGLRLIYYSQIVNDFQKGDIAEGYSVSREKKESFPLTVTSAQKNPTAFYLCASSMAGAGSYEQYFGPGTRLTVT.

This clonotype was recorded a few times. The chain combines TRBV19 with TRBJ2-7; D not certain. Germline CDR1 and CDR2: LNHDA and SQIVND (reference sequence). This CDR3 spans 13 amino acids. V lost 10 bases, J lost 0 bases, and 13 bases lay in between. The CDR3, as DNA: TGTGCCACCGCGGACGGAAACTCCTACGAGCAGTACTTC. It yields the protein CATADGNSYEQYF.

In this sample, this clonotype turned up a few times. The V call is TRBV3-1, the J call TRBJ2-1, with 8 positions matching TRBD1. With V trimmed by 0 bases and J by 8 bases, 9 bases remained unmatched. CDR3 size: 16 residues. Germline-derived CDR1 and CDR2 are LGHDT and YNNKEL (reference sequence). CDR3 bases: TGTGCCAGCAGCCAAGAAGGGTTCGGACAGGGCTATGAGCAGTTCTTC. Residues: CASSQEGFGQGYEQFF.

This clonotype has ten or more counts. The CDR3 nucleotides read TGTGCCAGCGCCGAGGAGGGGGGGCTAGCTCGCGAGCAGTACTTC. Protein sequence: CASAEEGGLAREQYF. V gene TRBV7-6 combines with J gene TRBJ2-7; D might be TRBD2 (7 bases). Deletions cut 8 bases from V and 6 bases from J, with 23 bases between. The length of the CDR3 is 15 residues. CDR1 and CDR2 (germline): SGHVS, FNYEAQ.

This clonotype was detected many times. This sequence joins TRBV18 and TRBJ1-5, with 10 bases identical to TRBD1. CDR3 length: 15 amino acids. Unmatched junction bases numbered 5, after V lost 6 bases and J lost 3 bases. Germline lookup yields CDR1 KGHSH and CDR2 LQKENI. Here the CDR3 DNA reads TGTGCCAGCTCCTATGGGACAGGGGTCAATCAGCCCCAGCATTTT. Translated, it gives CASSYGTGVNQPQHF. The full variable domain, rest sourced from reference TRBV18 and TRBJ1-5, is NAGVMQNPRHLVRRRGQEARLRCSPMKGHSHVYWYRQLPEEGLKFMVYLQKENIIDESGMPKERFSAEFPKEGPSILRIQQVVRGDSAAYFCASSYGTGVNQPQHFGDGTRLSIL.

J is TRBJ1-4 and V is TRBV14; no firm D call. This CDR3 region has 14 residues. Deletions cut 3 bases from V and 8 bases from J, with 13 bases between. Germline V lookup: CDR1 SGHDN, CDR2 FVKESK. The CDR3 region is CASSHSALGEKLFF. In DNA, the CDR3 is TGTGCCAGCAGCCATTCTGCGTTGGGAGAAAAACTGTTTTTT.

The chain uses TRBV27 and TRBJ2-7, with TRBD1 matching 11 bases. V shed 5 bases, J shed 6 bases, and the junction held 9 bases outside the gene matches. This CDR3 has 15 residues. CDR1 and CDR2 from the germline V gene are MNHEY and SMNVEV (reference sequence). The DNA of the CDR3 is TGTGCCAGCAGTCCAACCGCCGGGACAGGGGGCGAGCAGTACGTC. Its translation: CASSPTAGTGGEQYV.